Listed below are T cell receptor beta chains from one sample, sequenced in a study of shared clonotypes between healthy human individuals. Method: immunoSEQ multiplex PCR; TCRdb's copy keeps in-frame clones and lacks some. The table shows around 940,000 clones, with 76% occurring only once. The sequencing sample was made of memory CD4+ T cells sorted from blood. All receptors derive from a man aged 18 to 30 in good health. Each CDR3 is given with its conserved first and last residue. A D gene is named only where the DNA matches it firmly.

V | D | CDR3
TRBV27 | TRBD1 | CASGPGQIGYNEQFF
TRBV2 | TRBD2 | CASTLEGLAGETQYF
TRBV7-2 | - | CASSRNRAVYEQYF
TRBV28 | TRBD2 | CASSLGTRGSEQYF
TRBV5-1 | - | CASSHGQYTDTQYF
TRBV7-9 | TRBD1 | CASRETGGLFEKLFF
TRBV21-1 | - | CASSKARAGQNTEAFF
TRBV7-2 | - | CASSLDAYEQYF
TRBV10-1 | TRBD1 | CASSNNPTTTGEVANTEAFF
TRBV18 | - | CASSPGLGKGEADTQYF
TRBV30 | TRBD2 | CAWAGASGSAEQFF
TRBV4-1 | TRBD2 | CASSLAGPSYEQYF
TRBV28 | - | CALGSNQPQHF
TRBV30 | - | CAWSPSGVSYEQYF
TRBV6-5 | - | CASSYSKGSYEQYF
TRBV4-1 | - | CASSQDRTNYGYTF
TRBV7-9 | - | CASSRGLVETQYF
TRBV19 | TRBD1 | CASRGQGEAEAFF
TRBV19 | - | CASSIDLTGRAYEQYF
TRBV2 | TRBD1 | CASSPQGQNQETQYF
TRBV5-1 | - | CASSLGQFGLNTEAFF
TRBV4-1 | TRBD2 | CASSKGRAEYNEQFF
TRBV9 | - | CASSVGPNTEAFF
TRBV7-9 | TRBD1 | CASSLGLLRDRETNTEAFF
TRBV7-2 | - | CASSSTSGPNQPQHF
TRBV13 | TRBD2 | CASSPTDAGDNEQFF
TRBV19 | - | CASSPILF
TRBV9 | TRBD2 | CASSVVLAGGAEQFF
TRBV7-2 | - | CASSLGSVETQYF
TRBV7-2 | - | CASSFRGKREQYF
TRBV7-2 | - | CASSLVTGQETQYF
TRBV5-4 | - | CASSQGPPEGLQQYF
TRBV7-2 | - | CASSLGQLAKNIQYF
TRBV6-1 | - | CASSGPNLSSYEQYF
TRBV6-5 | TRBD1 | CASSLTGYNEKLFF
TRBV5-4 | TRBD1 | CASSFLIGQGILKAQYF
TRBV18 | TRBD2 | CASSPLGTSGFNEQFF
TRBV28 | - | CASGLTANTGELFF
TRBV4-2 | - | CASSQDPAGPTLIAF
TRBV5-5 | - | CASSLEGGSGNTIYF
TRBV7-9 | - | CASSPVGQGNQPQHF
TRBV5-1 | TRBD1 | CASSRDRENSPLHF
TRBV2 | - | CASSLEGILGATDTQYF
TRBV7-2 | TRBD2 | CASSSSALAGVGELFF
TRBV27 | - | CASSYAGYGQPQHF
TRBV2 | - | CASTQGRINYGYTF
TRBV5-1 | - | CASSLEPRQGTDTQYF
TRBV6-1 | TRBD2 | CASSEGSGGGTDTQYF
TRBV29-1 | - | CSVDGGPTNTEAFF
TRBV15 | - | CATRGIAPNTEAFF
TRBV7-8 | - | CASSSQGNQPQHF
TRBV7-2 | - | CASSPSSGLDTQYF
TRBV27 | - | CASSFQGPNEKLFF
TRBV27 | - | CASSFRNQPQHF
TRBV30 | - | CAWRPGPDTQYF
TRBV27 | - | CASSYREGTEAFF
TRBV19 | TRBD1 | CASSTRQGADTEAFF